This T cell receptor beta chain was identified in a study of glioma-infiltrating T cells. General observations from the study: Non-neoplastic patients had below-expected tissue-blood divergence, while all gliomas exceeded expectation.

J gave up 9 bases and V 10 bases, and 14 bases lay outside the gene matches. This CDR3 has 14 amino acids. In germline, CDR1 is MGHDK, CDR2 SYGVNS. The iRepertoire nested amplicon-rescue multiplex PCR amplified TCR alpha and beta CDR3s from RNA. For one-step reverse transcription and amplification, roughly 95-450 ng of tissue mRNA or PBMC total RNA was used. TCRdb called the multiplex PCR reads again in MiXCR, with one record for every CDR3 protein. Here the sample spans 150,000 to 200,000 distinct CDR3 sequences, 32% being singletons. Many counts were recorded for this clonotype. The antigen is unknown.

The TCR comes from a human donor with low-grade glioma or glioblastoma, undergoing nonglioma brain surgery, or in good health (not recorded which). The chain has TRBV25-1 and TRBJ2-1; 8 bases are shared with TRBD1. Sequencing was performed on glioma tissue, nonneoplastic brain tissue, or PBMCs (not recorded which). The CDR3 spells CATTGGIGGTEQFF. The CDR3 nucleotides are TGTGCCACTACAGGGGGGATCGGCGGGACTGAGCAGTTCTTC.